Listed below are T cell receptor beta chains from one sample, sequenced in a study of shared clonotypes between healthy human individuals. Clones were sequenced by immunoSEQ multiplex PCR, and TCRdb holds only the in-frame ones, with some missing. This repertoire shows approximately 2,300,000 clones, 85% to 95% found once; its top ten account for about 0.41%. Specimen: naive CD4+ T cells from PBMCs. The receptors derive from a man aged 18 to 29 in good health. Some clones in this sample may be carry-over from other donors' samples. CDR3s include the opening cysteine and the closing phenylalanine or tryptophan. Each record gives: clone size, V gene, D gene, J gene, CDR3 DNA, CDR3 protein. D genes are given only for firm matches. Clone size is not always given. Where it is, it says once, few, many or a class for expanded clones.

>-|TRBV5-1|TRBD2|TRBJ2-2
TGCGCCAGCAGCTCGCAACCGGGACTAGCGTTGAACACCGGGGAGCTGTTTTTT
CASSSQPGLALNTGELFF
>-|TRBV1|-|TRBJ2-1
TGCACCAGCAGCCGGGGGACTAGCAGCCACAATGAGCAGTTCTTC
CTSSRGTSSHNEQFF
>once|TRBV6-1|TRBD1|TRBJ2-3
TGTGCCAGCACCGTACAGGGGGCCCTATCGGATACGCAGTATTTT
CASTVQGALSDTQYF
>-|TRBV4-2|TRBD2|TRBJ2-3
TGTGCCAGCAGCCAAGAAGGACTAGCGGGAACAGATACGCAGTATTTT
CASSQEGLAGTDTQYF
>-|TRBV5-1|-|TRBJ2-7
TGCGCCAGCAGCTTACAGGGAATTGGGACCTACGAGCAGTACTTC
CASSLQGIGTYEQYF
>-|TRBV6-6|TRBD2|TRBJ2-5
TGTGCCAGCAGTTACCGCGGGAGTAGGGAGACCCAGTACTTC
CASSYRGSRETQYF
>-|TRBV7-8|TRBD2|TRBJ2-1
TGTGCCTCGGAGCGGGGAACCTACAATGAGCAGTTCTTC
CASERGTYNEQFF
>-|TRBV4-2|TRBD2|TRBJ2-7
TGTGCCAGCAGCTATTCTCAGAGTAGCGGGAGCCCCTACGAGCAGTACTTC
CASSYSQSSGSPYEQYF
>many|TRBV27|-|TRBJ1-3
TGTGCCAGCAGTCCACTTTTCGGAAACACCATATATTTT
CASSPLFGNTIYF
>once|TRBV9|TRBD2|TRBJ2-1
TGTGCCAGCAGCGTCACTAGCGGGATATACAATGAGCAGTTCTTC
CASSVTSGIYNEQFF
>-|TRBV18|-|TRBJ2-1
TGTGCCAGCTCACCACGAGACCCACTTGTGGATGAGCAGTTCTTC
CASSPRDPLVDEQFF
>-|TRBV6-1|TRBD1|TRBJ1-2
TGTGCCAGCAGCATAGGGGGCGAGGGTGGCTACACCTTC
CASSIGGEGGYTF
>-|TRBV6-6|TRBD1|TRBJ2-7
TGTGCCAGCAGTTACTCGGCAGGGGGTCTTGCCGAGCAGTACTTC
CASSYSAGGLAEQYF
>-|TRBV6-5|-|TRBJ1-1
TGTGCCAGCAGTACGAAGGGAGGTTGGGGCACTGAAGCTTTCTTT
CASSTKGGWGTEAFF
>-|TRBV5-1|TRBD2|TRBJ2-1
TGCGCCAGCAGCTTGGACTTAGCGGGCAACAATGAGCAGTTCTTC
CASSLDLAGNNEQFF
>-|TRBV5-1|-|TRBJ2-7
TGCGCCAGCAGCCCGGACTCTCGTCTCCCCTACGAGCAGTACTTC
CASSPDSRLPYEQYF
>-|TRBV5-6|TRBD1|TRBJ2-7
TGTGCCAGCAGCCAGACAGGGGGCATCGAGCAGTACTTC
CASSQTGGIEQYF
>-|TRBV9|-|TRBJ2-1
TGTGCCAGCAGCTCTCCAATCTACAATGAGCAGTTCTTC
CASSSPIYNEQFF
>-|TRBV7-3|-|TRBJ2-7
TGTGCCAGCAGCCCCTACGGCACCCTAGAGGGCGAGCAGTACTTC
CASSPYGTLEGEQYF
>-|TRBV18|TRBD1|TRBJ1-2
TGTGCCAGCTCACTAGGGGGCTCGTTTGCTTACTATGGCTACACCTTC
CASSLGGSFAYYGYTF
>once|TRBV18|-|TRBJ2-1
TGTGCCAGCTCACAATCACTAGGCAACTCCTACAATGAGCAGTTCTTC
CASSQSLGNSYNEQFF
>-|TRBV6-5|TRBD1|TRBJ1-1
TGTGCCAGCCAGACAGGGGGGCTCGTGAACACTGAAGCTTTCTTT
CASQTGGLVNTEAFF
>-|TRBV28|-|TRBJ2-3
TGTGCCAGCAGTTCGGACCGAACAGATACGCAGTATTTT
CASSSDRTDTQYF
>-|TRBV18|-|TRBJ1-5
TGTGCCAGCTCACCCGCGGGGGGCGGACAGCCCCAGCATTTT
CASSPAGGGQPQHF
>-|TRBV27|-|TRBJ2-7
TGTGCCAGCAGTTTAGCGGCAGGTAATCCCTACGAGCAGTACTTC
CASSLAAGNPYEQYF
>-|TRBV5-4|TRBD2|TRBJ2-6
TGTGCCAGCAGCCCGCTCAGGGACCGTTGGACTAGCACTGGGGCCAACGTCCTGACTTTC
CASSPLRDRWTSTGANVLTF
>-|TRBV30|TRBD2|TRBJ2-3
TGTGCCTGGACAGCGGGAGTCTCAGATACGCAGTATTTT
CAWTAGVSDTQYF